This is a list of T cell receptor beta chains from one sample in a study of response to subunit inactivated influenza vaccine. In TCRdb, the RT-PCR reads were re-called with MiXCR into one record per CDR3 protein. Among over 150,000 distinct CDR3 sequences listed, around 9% were seen once. The sequenced sample was non-naive T cells sorted from PBMCs, obtained on the day of vaccination. Receptors were obtained from a man aged 45-60 years who received an inactivated influenza vaccine. Each CDR3 is given with its conserved first and last residue. The D gene is left open where the match is weak.

v_call,d_call,cdr3_aa
TRBV3-1,-,CASSQTTVTANYGYTF
TRBV7-2,TRBD2,CASSLGGSRGEHGEQFF
TRBV19,-,CASSNRLGAFF
TRBV6-2/TRBV6-3,TRBD1,CASSYLFAGQGDSVLSGANVLTF
TRBV6-2/TRBV6-3,TRBD2,CASRELAGGTREQYF
TRBV29-1,TRBD1,CSGIDREKGYGYTF
TRBV7-2,-,CASSLAGGKNGYTF
TRBV7-9,TRBD1,CASSLGTGYTGELFF
TRBV9,-,CASSEREGGYYEQYF
TRBV6-2/TRBV6-3,-,CASIKRVEDTQYF
TRBV4-2,TRBD1,CASSQDISLWTGITYEQYF
TRBV2,-,CASSEQDNDTQYF
TRBV5-1,-,CASSSWGDGYTF
TRBV5-1,-,CASSRETGSTDTQYF
TRBV6-6,-,CSSNSGAGELFF
TRBV5-1,TRBD1,CASSLGAGTGDYEQYF
TRBV12-3/TRBV12-4,-,CASSFLGGNQPQHF
TRBV5-1,TRBD1,CASSDGTGGYGYTF
TRBV24-1,TRBD1,CATSDFGTGYNEQFF
TRBV20-1,TRBD2,CSAIGSGGGEYNEQFF
TRBV28,-,CASSLGWNYGYTF
TRBV4-3,TRBD2,CASSHLSGGGYNEQFF
TRBV11-2,-,CASRRPDTNTGELFF
TRBV20-1,-,CSASGGEVDEQYF
TRBV7-6,-,CASSFPGGGGGEGYENEQFF
TRBV28,-,CASSLLATYNEQFF
TRBV4-1,TRBD2,CASSRSGLAAYNEQFF
TRBV28,TRBD1,CASLNPLGQGENEQFF
TRBV7-9,TRBD2,CASSPAPGLAGDEQYF
TRBV7-2,-,CASSRNRAGNTEAFF
TRBV20-1,-,CSARSGPAYEQFF
TRBV7-9,-,CASRANTGHYGYTF
TRBV11-3,-,CASSLSVRGTQYF
TRBV28,TRBD2,CASSLRGGGRETQYF
TRBV7-9,-,CASTPTRGEGTDTQYF
TRBV20-1,TRBD2,CSASWRGGTDTQYF
TRBV6-1,TRBD1,CASSMQGDNSPLHF
TRBV2,TRBD2,CASSRLAGGGEQFF
TRBV7-2,TRBD2,CASSLAGTSGGELFF
TRBV7-9,TRBD1,CASSSGQGGYGYTF
TRBV12-3/TRBV12-4,-,CASSPQGYSNQPQHF
TRBV11-2,-,CASSPFIPGEETQYF
TRBV20-1,-,CSARYYEQYF
TRBV28,-,CATDSLNEQFF
TRBV20-1,TRBD2,CSAQGTSGYNEQFF
TRBV12-3/TRBV12-4,-,CASSFFGDEQFF
TRBV12-3/TRBV12-4,TRBD2,CASSFGTSGTYEQYF
TRBV11-1,-,CASSPGGQRNLAKNIQYF
TRBV6-2/TRBV6-3,-,CASSFLGRGGETDTQYF
TRBV7-2,-,CAVRQNYEQYF
TRBV20-1,-,CSARDLRTLGDQPQHF
TRBV5-1,-,CASSLTSRDTEAFF
TRBV2,-,CASSDPMAPADEQYF
TRBV20-1,TRBD1,CSAPGQGIETQYF
TRBV7-2,TRBD1,CASSLTGTGWNEQFF
TRBV5-1,-,CASSFASVHNEQFF
TRBV6-2/TRBV6-3,-,CASVRETGPQETQYF